The present T cell receptor (beta chain) was sequenced within a study of early T cells in non-severe SARS-CoV-2 infection. In germline, CDR1 is SGDLS, CDR2 YYNGEE. V was cut by 6 bases and J by 8 bases, with 16 bases left in between. The CDR3 sequence is 13 residues long. A single record per CDR3 protein comes from TCRdb applying MiXCR to the 5' RACE reads. The top ten clones hold over 2.5% of a sample with 70,000 to 85,000 distinct CDR3 sequences, about 12% of them seen once. The clonotype comes from an adult who was a healthcare worker with PCR-confirmed SARS-CoV-2 infection or an uninfected control (not recorded which). The chain uses TRBV9 and TRBJ2-3, with no clear D. Sequenced material: whole blood. CDR3 coding DNA: TGTGCCAGCACCGCGAAAGGGCGAGGTACGCAGTATTTT. It specifies CASTAKGRGTQYF.